This note documents a single T cell receptor beta chain sequence. The CDR3 spans 13 residues. Germline V gene lookup returns CDR1 LGHDT and CDR2 YNNKEL (reference sequence). Trimming removed 6 bases from V and 6 bases from J, with 12 bases in between. Only in-frame clones appear in the TCRdb table, and some are missing; sequencing was by immunoSEQ multiplex PCR. The sample holds 95,000 to 150,000 clones, 80% to 95% seen once. This record belongs to a study of control samples from healthy donors and cancer patients. The clonotype comes from a woman aged 18-29 years in good health. The J gene is TRBJ2-1, the V gene TRBV3-1 (or the pseudogene TRBV3-2); tentatively, D is TRBD1 (8 bases). The sample was blood. The chain's CDR3 is CASRQGGINEQFF. For the CDR3, the DNA is TGTGCCAGCAGACAGGGGGGGATCAATGAGCAGTTCTTC.